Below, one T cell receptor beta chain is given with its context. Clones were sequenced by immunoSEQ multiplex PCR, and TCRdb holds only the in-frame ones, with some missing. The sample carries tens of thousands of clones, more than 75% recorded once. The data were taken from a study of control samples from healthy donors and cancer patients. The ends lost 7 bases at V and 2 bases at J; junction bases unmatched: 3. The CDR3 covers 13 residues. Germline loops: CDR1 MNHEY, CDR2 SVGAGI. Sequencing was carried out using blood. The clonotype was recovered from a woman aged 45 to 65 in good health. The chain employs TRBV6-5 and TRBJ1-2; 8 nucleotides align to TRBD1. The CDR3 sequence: CASTRTGNYGYTF. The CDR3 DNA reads TGTGCCAGCACCCGGACAGGGAACTATGGCTACACCTTC.